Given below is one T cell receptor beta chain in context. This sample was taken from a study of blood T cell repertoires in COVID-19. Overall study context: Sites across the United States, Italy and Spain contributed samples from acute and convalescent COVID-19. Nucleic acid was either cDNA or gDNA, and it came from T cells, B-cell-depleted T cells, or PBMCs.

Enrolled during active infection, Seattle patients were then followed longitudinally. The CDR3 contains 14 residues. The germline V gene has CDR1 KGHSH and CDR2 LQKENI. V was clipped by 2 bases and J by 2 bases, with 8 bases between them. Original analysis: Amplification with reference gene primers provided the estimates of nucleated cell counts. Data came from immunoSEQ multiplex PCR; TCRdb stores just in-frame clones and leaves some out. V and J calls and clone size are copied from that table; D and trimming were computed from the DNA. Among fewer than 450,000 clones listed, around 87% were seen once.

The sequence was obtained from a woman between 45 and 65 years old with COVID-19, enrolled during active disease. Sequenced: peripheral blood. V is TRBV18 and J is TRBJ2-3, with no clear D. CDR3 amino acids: CASSPTWPTDTQYF. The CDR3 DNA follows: TGTGCCAGCTCACCAACCTGGCCCACAGATACGCAGTATTTT.